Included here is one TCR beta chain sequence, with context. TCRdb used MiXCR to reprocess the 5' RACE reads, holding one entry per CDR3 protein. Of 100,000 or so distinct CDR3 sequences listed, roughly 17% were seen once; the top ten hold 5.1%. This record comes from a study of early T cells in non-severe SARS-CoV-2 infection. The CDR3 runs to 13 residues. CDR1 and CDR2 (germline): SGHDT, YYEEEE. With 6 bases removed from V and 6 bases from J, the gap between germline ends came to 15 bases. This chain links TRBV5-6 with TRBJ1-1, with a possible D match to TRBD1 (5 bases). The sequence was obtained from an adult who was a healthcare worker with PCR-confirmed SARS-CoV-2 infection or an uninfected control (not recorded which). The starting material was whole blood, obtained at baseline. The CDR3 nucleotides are TGTGCCAGCATCAGGAGGGGTTCGGCTGAAGCTTTCTTT. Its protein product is CASIRRGSAEAFF.